This is a list of T cell receptor beta chains from one sample in a study of cytomegalovirus exposure and HLA in healthy donors. Produced via immunoSEQ multiplex PCR; TCRdb's table is partial and in-frame only. The table shows roughly 90,000 clones, with around 82% occurring only once. The specimen was PBMCs. The receptors here all came from a man in his thirties or forties in good health and CMV-seropositive. Both conserved end residues are part of each CDR3. Each record gives: J gene, V gene, D gene, clone size, CDR3 DNA, CDR3 protein. The D gene is left open where the match is weak. Not every row has a clone size; where given, it reads once, few, many or a size class.

J gene: TRBJ2-1
V gene: TRBV27
D gene: TRBD2
clone size: .
CDR3 DNA: TGTGCCAGCAGTTTGGGTCTAGCGGGAGGGCCCTCCAACAATGAGCAGTTCTTC
CDR3 protein: CASSLGLAGGPSNNEQFF

J gene: TRBJ2-2
V gene: TRBV6-5
D gene: TRBD2
clone size: .
CDR3 DNA: TGTGCCAGCAGTTACCTGACTAGCGGGAGACCCGGGGAGCTGTTTTTT
CDR3 protein: CASSYLTSGRPGELFF

J gene: TRBJ1-6
V gene: TRBV28
D gene: .
clone size: .
CDR3 DNA: TGTGCCAGCAGTTTCCCCTGGACAGCCGAGAAAAATTCACCCCTCCACTTT
CDR3 protein: CASSFPWTAEKNSPLHF

J gene: TRBJ1-5
V gene: TRBV30
D gene: .
clone size: .
CDR3 DNA: TGTGCCTGGAGTGGCGGCAGGGACAATCAGCCCCAGCATTTT
CDR3 protein: CAWSGGRDNQPQHF

J gene: TRBJ2-6
V gene: TRBV19
D gene: .
clone size: .
CDR3 DNA: TGTGCCAGTAGTGCCTATGCTGGGGCCAACGTCCTGACTTTC
CDR3 protein: CASSAYAGANVLTF

J gene: TRBJ1-3
V gene: TRBV13
D gene: TRBD1
clone size: .
CDR3 DNA: TGTGCCAGCAGCTTAAAGCCAGGGGGCTCCGTAAACACCATATATTTT
CDR3 protein: CASSLKPGGSVNTIYF

J gene: TRBJ2-1
V gene: TRBV15
D gene: TRBD2
clone size: .
CDR3 DNA: TGTGCCACCAGCAGAGACTTACTAGCGGGTGAGGAGCAGTTCTTC
CDR3 protein: CATSRDLLAGEEQFF

J gene: TRBJ2-1
V gene: TRBV18
D gene: .
clone size: once
CDR3 DNA: TGTGCCAGCTCACTTCCCGGGACTTCCTACAATGAGCAGTTCTTC
CDR3 protein: CASSLPGTSYNEQFF

J gene: TRBJ2-7
V gene: TRBV12-5
D gene: TRBD1
clone size: .
CDR3 DNA: TGTGCTAGTGGTTTGGTTACCGGGACAGGGCCGTACGAGCAGTACTTC
CDR3 protein: CASGLVTGTGPYEQYF

J gene: TRBJ2-1
V gene: TRBV6-6
D gene: .
clone size: .
CDR3 DNA: TGTGCCAGCAGTCCCGACAGGACGCCATACAATGAGCAGTTCTTC
CDR3 protein: CASSPDRTPYNEQFF

J gene: TRBJ2-7
V gene: TRBV18
D gene: TRBD1
clone size: few
CDR3 DNA: TGTGCCAGCTCACCACCGGGACAGGGCTACGAGCAGTACTTC
CDR3 protein: CASSPPGQGYEQYF

J gene: TRBJ2-7
V gene: TRBV7-9
D gene: .
clone size: .
CDR3 DNA: TGTGCCAGCAGCCCGGGGGTGTTCGAGCAGTACTTC
CDR3 protein: CASSPGVFEQYF

J gene: TRBJ2-3
V gene: TRBV7-2
D gene: TRBD2
clone size: .
CDR3 DNA: TGTGCCAGCAGCTTACGGGAGGGCGATACGCAGTATTTT
CDR3 protein: CASSLREGDTQYF

J gene: TRBJ2-1
V gene: TRBV28
D gene: TRBD2
clone size: .
CDR3 DNA: TGTGCCAGCAGCCTCCTAGCGGGAGGGCCTGGTGAGCAGTTCTTC
CDR3 protein: CASSLLAGGPGEQFF

J gene: TRBJ2-7
V gene: TRBV4-3
D gene: .
clone size: few
CDR3 DNA: TGCGCCAGCAGCCAAATACCCGGGAGCGAGCAGTACTTC
CDR3 protein: CASSQIPGSEQYF

J gene: TRBJ2-5
V gene: TRBV9
D gene: .
clone size: .
CDR3 DNA: TGTGCCAGCAGCGTAGAATCTATGCCAGGAGAGACCCAGTACTTC
CDR3 protein: CASSVESMPGETQYF

J gene: TRBJ2-6
V gene: TRBV10-3
D gene: .
clone size: .
CDR3 DNA: TGTGCCACCCTACGAGCTGGGGCCAACGTCCTGACTTTC
CDR3 protein: CATLRAGANVLTF

J gene: TRBJ1-5
V gene: TRBV7-9
D gene: TRBD1
clone size: .
CDR3 DNA: TGTGCCAGCAGCTCAGACAGGGGAGATCAGCCCCAGCATTTT
CDR3 protein: CASSSDRGDQPQHF

J gene: TRBJ2-7
V gene: TRBV7-2
D gene: TRBD2
clone size: .
CDR3 DNA: TGTGCCAGCAGCTTAGCTAAGGGACTTCTTGGGGGGGACGAGCAGTACTTC
CDR3 protein: CASSLAKGLLGGDEQYF

J gene: TRBJ2-1
V gene: TRBV2
D gene: .
clone size: .
CDR3 DNA: TGTGCCCTCCGATCCGGGACTTACTACAATGAGCAGTTCTTC
CDR3 protein: CALRSGTYYNEQFF

J gene: TRBJ1-1
V gene: TRBV18
D gene: TRBD1
clone size: .
CDR3 DNA: TGTGCCAGCTCACCTACGGGACAGCTGAACACTGAAGCTTTCTTT
CDR3 protein: CASSPTGQLNTEAFF

J gene: TRBJ1-4
V gene: TRBV7-9
D gene: .
clone size: few
CDR3 DNA: TGTGCCAGCAGCCCCTGGGGCGATGAAAAACTGTTTTTT
CDR3 protein: CASSPWGDEKLFF